These 20 T cell receptor beta chains came from one sample sequenced in a study of cytomegalovirus exposure and HLA in healthy donors. The PCR contained 60 Vbeta and 13 Jbeta primers. The method was immunoSEQ multiplex PCR; TCRdb's version includes in-frame clones alone and lacks a portion of them. Among more than 110,000 clones listed, about four fifths were seen once. The specimen sequenced was PBMCs. The receptors were gathered from a young man in good health and CMV-seronegative.

This rearrangement joins TRBV10-3 to TRBJ2-7; tentatively, D is TRBD1 (6 bases). The CDR3 contains 14 residues. V lost 2 bases, J lost 7 bases, and 15 bases lay in between. In germline, CDR1 is ENHRY, CDR2 SYGVKD. CDR3 bases: TGTGCCATCAGTGAGGGGGACACCTCGAGGGAGCAGTACTTC. Its translation is CAISEGDTSREQYF.

Worth noting for this clone: Compared with germline, one end of the junction differs, possibly owing to a read error. This chain connects TRBV7-9 to TRBJ2-1; D unclear. The CDR3 covers 12 residues. Germline lookup yields CDR1 SEHNR and CDR2 FQNEAQ (reference sequence). The CDR3 sequence is CASSLAHKEQFF. Here the CDR3 DNA reads TGTGCCAGCAGCTTAGCGCACAAAGAGCAGTTCTTC.

The chain joins TRBV6-5 to TRBJ1-1; D is possibly TRBD1 (5 bases). The CDR3 spans 15 residues. From germline, CDR1 is MNHEY and CDR2 SVGAGI. V dropped 7 bases and J dropped 5 bases, with 20 bases sitting between them. CDR3: CASTYSNRKGTEAFF. In DNA, the CDR3 is TGTGCCAGCACCTACAGTAATCGGAAGGGGACTGAAGCTTTCTTT.

This clone appeared once. The chain is built from TRBV18 and TRBJ1-1; possible D gene TRBD1, 6 bases. Germline CDR1 KGHSH, CDR2 LQKENI. This CDR3 is 13 amino acids long. Trimming pared 4 bases from V and 1 base from J, leaving 7 bases between. In nucleotides, the CDR3 is TGTGCCAGCTCACAGGGACAGAACACTGAAGCTTTCTTT. This translates into CASSQGQNTEAFF.

A few counts support this clone. The chain joins TRBV10-2 to TRBJ1-5; possibly TRBD1 for D (6 bases). CDR3 size: 14 residues. Germline values: CDR1 WSHSY, CDR2 SAAADI. V was clipped by 0 bases and J by 5 bases, with 8 bases between them. This CDR3 reads CASSESGGDQPQHF. The CDR3 DNA is TGCGCCAGCAGTGAGTCAGGGGGTGATCAGCCCCAGCATTTT.

The chain uses TRBV29-1 and TRBJ1-1; unclear D gene. V was clipped by 4 bases and J by 4 bases, with 10 bases between them. Germline CDR1 is SQVTM and CDR2 is ANQGSEA. The CDR3 contains 12 residues. CDR3 residues: CSVARGGTEAFF. The CDR3, as DNA: TGCAGCGTTGCACGAGGAGGCACTGAAGCTTTCTTT. Drawing the rest from reference TRBV29-1 and TRBJ1-1, the complete variable domain is SAVISQKPSRDICQRGTSLTIQCQVDSQVTMMFWYRQQPGQSLTLIATANQGSEATYESGFVIDKFPISRPNLTFSTLTVSNMSPEDSSIYLCSVARGGTEAFFGQGTRLTVV.

A single count supports this clone. The chain joins TRBV29-1 to TRBJ2-3; D is perhaps TRBD1 (6 bases). Germline loops: CDR1 SQVTM, CDR2 ANQGSEA. The V gene lost 7 bases and the J gene lost 2 bases, with 10 bases spanning the gap. This CDR3 contains 12 residues. The CDR3: CSGQAATDTQYF. Written as DNA, the CDR3 is TGCAGCGGACAGGCCGCCACAGATACGCAGTATTTT.

This chain links TRBV4-1 with TRBJ2-1; perhaps TRBD2 as D (6 bases). CDR1 and CDR2 (germline): MGHRA, YSYEKL. CDR3 length equals 17 residues. V lost 4 bases, J lost 1 base, and 17 bases lay in between. The CDR3 spells CASSPGDSAGSYNEQFF. The CDR3, as DNA: TGCGCCAGCAGCCCCGGGGATAGCGCGGGATCCTACAATGAGCAGTTCTTC.

This clone is a singleton in its sample. The chain combines TRBV6-1 with TRBJ2-7; 8 positions match TRBD1. Germline V gives CDR1 MNHNS, CDR2 SASEGT. V dropped 8 bases and J dropped 7; count of bases not matched to a gene: 13. CDR3 length: 14 amino acids. This CDR3 is CASGRTGYVEEQYF. The CDR3 nucleotides are TGTGCCAGCGGGAGGACAGGGTATGTGGAGGAGCAGTACTTC.

The V gene is TRBV7-9, the J gene TRBJ2-7; 10 bases agree with TRBD1. Germline CDR1 reads SEHNR; CDR2 reads FQNEAQ (reference sequence). The length of the CDR3 is 15 residues. The trim removed 6 bases at V and 4 bases at J, leaving 9 bases unmatched. Written as DNA, the CDR3 is TGTGCCAGCAGGAAAGGGGGGACAGGGGTTTACGAGCAGTACTTC. Translation: CASRKGGTGVYEQYF.

V gene TRBV30 combines with J gene TRBJ1-3; perhaps TRBD1 as D (6 bases). V was trimmed by 4 bases and J by 9 bases, leaving 22 bases between them. CDR1 is GTSNPN and CDR2 is SVGIG in the germline V gene (reference sequence). The CDR3 sequence is 15 residues long. The CDR3 nucleotides are TGTGCCTGGAACCGTCCCGGACAGCGGACCCCCACCATATATTTT. Amino acid sequence: CAWNRPGQRTPTIYF.

This chain connects TRBV11-3 to TRBJ2-7; possible D gene TRBD2, 5 bases. Trimming took off 0 bases at V and 7 bases at J, with 13 bases between the two ends. The germline V gene encodes CDR1 SGHNT and CDR2 YENEEA. This CDR3 has 14 amino acids. CDR3 region: CASSLEVSGSEQYF. CDR3 nucleotide sequence: TGTGCCAGCAGCTTAGAAGTCTCGGGAAGTGAGCAGTACTTC.

J is TRBJ1-5 and V is TRBV2; D gene uncertain. In germline, CDR1 is SNHLY, CDR2 FYNNEI. The ends were cut back, 2 bases at V and 0 bases at J, with 8 bases in the middle. The CDR3 has 15 residues. The CDR3 protein is CASSESGYSNQPQHF. CDR3 nucleotides: TGTGCCAGCAGTGAATCGGGTTATAGCAATCAGCCCCAGCATTTT.

The genes are TRBV30 and TRBJ1-6; 11 nucleotides line up with TRBD1. This CDR3 spans 18 amino acids. Germline V CDR1 and CDR2: GTSNPN, SVGIG (reference sequence). Germline trimming cut 0 bases from V and 7 bases from J; bases unmatched to any gene: 11. CDR3 sequence (DNA): TGTGCCTGGAGTGTACTGAGGACAGGGGGCTTCTGGAATTCACCCCTCCACTTT. Translating it yields CAWSVLRTGGFWNSPLHF.

This clone is a singleton in its sample. V gene TRBV5-1 combines with J gene TRBJ2-2; the match to TRBD1 covers 12 bases. This CDR3 contains 17 residues. The J segment lost 2 bases and the V segment lost 8 bases, leaving 10 bases of the junction unmatched. Germline lookup yields CDR1 SGHRS and CDR2 YFSETQ. CDR3 sequence (DNA): TGCGCCAGTCTCTGGGGGACAGGGGGCAGAAACACCGGGGAGCTGTTTTTT. Translation gives CASLWGTGGRNTGELFF.

The V gene is TRBV28, the J gene TRBJ2-7, with 13 positions matching TRBD2. This CDR3 is 22 amino acids long. Germline-derived CDR1 and CDR2 are MDHEN and SYDVKM. Trimming cost V 3 bases and J 1 base; bases outside gene matches: 21. The CDR3 sequence: CASSFMFPRTSGRARASYEQYF. Written as DNA, the CDR3 is TGTGCCAGCAGTTTTATGTTCCCCAGGACTAGCGGGAGAGCCCGAGCGTCCTACGAGCAGTACTTC. Combining the CDR3 with reference TRBV28 and TRBJ2-7 gives the whole variable domain DVKVTQSSRYLVKRTGEKVFLECVQDMDHENMFWYRQDPGLGLRLIYFSYDVKMKEKGDIPEGYSVSREKKERFSLILESASTNQTSMYLCASSFMFPRTSGRARASYEQYFGPGTRLTVT.

The genes are TRBV28 and TRBJ1-5; 8 bases map to TRBD1. Germline V gives CDR1 MDHEN, CDR2 SYDVKM. CDR3 length: 17 residues. Germline trimming cut 2 bases from V and 0 bases from J; bases unmatched to any gene: 6. The CDR3 region is CASSLPRTGRSNQPQHF. In DNA form, the CDR3 reads TGTGCCAGCAGTTTACCCAGGACAGGGCGTAGCAATCAGCCCCAGCATTTT.

The sample holds a few counts of this clone. The rearrangement uses TRBV6-1 and TRBJ2-7; D is possibly TRBD2 (6 bases). Germline loops: CDR1 MNHNS, CDR2 SASEGT. The CDR3 is made up of 15 amino acids. V was cut by 4 bases and J by 3 bases, with 16 bases left in between. The CDR3 region is CASSVRGGIHYEQYF. The CDR3 DNA sequence: TGTGCCAGCAGTGTAAGAGGAGGGATCCACTACGAGCAGTACTTC.

The V and J genes are TRBV27 and TRBJ2-7, with 13 bases that match TRBD2. There are 16 residues in the CDR3. Germline assignment: CDR1 MNHEY and CDR2 SMNVEV (reference sequence). The ends lost 2 bases at V and 6 bases at J; junction bases unmatched: 7. In DNA form, the CDR3 reads TGTGCCAGCAGTTTAGGGACTAGCGGGGCCCTCGGCGAGCAGTACTTC. It translates to CASSLGTSGALGEQYF.

V is TRBV5-1 and J is TRBJ2-7; 11 bases are shared with TRBD1. The J segment lost 5 bases and the V segment lost 4 bases, leaving 2 bases of the junction unmatched. The germline gives CDR1 SGHRS, CDR2 YFSETQ. The CDR3 extends over 13 amino acids. CDR3 residues: CASSPGQGDEQYF. In nucleotides, the CDR3 is TGCGCCAGCAGCCCGGGACAGGGGGACGAGCAGTACTTC.